Described below is a single T cell receptor (beta chain) sequence and its context. These data are taken from a study of T-cell reconstitution after alpha-beta-depleted transplantation in children. J was trimmed by 8 bases and V by 5 bases; bases with no gene match: 9. Germline V gene lookup returns CDR1 SGHTA and CDR2 FQGNSA. The CDR3 sequence is 15 residues long. Unique molecular identifiers were incorporated during preparation of the TCRbeta library. TCRdb re-analysed the PCR reads in MiXCR, keeping a single row per CDR3 protein. This table has about 340,000 distinct CDR3 sequences, 10% to 13% appearing once.

This specimen consisted of PBMCs from the stem cell graft donor, obtained from the stem cell graft. The V and J genes are TRBV7-2 and TRBJ2-3, with 11 bases fitting TRBD2. The sequence was collected from a human donor who donated a stem cell graft to a child with acute lymphoblastic leukemia. The CDR3 here is CASSPELAGAGTQYF. Written as DNA, the CDR3 is TGTGCCAGCAGCCCAGAACTAGCGGGAGCGGGTACGCAGTATTTT.